This TCR beta chain stems from a study of cytomegalovirus exposure and HLA in healthy donors. The PCR made use of 60 Vbeta and 13 Jbeta primers. The repertoire was sequenced with immunoSEQ multiplex PCR; TCRdb's copy has only in-frame clones and lacks some. The table records 130,000 to 150,000 clones, over 75% of them present only once. CDR1 is MNHEY and CDR2 is SMNVEV in the germline V gene (reference sequence). Trimming took 3 bases from V and 4 from J, leaving 14 bases between them. The CDR3 extends over 15 amino acids. The rearrangement joins TRBV27 to TRBJ2-3, with D maybe TRBD2 (7 bases). The material sequenced was PBMCs. The receptor was derived from a male donor in good health and CMV-seronegative. The CDR3 protein is CASSLGGGLADTQYF. In nucleotides, the CDR3 is TGTGCCAGCAGTTTGGGGGGGGGCCTGGCAGATACGCAGTATTTT.